This T cell receptor (beta chain) was observed in a study of blood T cell repertoires in COVID-19. Across the study: Donors in the United States, Italy and Spain gave samples during acute or convalescent COVID-19. T cells, B-cell-depleted T cells, or PBMCs provided the cDNA or gDNA that served as material.

Authors' analysis steps: Amplification of reference gene primers was used by the study to estimate nucleated cell counts. The protocol was immunoSEQ multiplex PCR, while the TCRdb copy is restricted to in-frame clones and leaves out a portion. That table furnishes V, J and clone size, whereas the DNA furnished D and trimming. The data contain 100,000 to 150,000 clones, approximately 89% of them singletons. This CDR3 is 14 amino acids long. The trim removed 4 bases at V and 7 bases at J, leaving 3 bases unmatched. Per germline, CDR1 SGHNT and CDR2 YYREEE (reference sequence). The sample was peripheral blood. The receptor was isolated from a woman aged 55-70 years with acute or convalescent COVID-19. The chain has TRBV5-4 and TRBJ2-1, with 12 positions matching TRBD2. The CDR3 reads CASSRLAGVNEQFF. The CDR3 nucleotides are TGTGCCAGCAGCCGACTAGCGGGAGTGAATGAGCAGTTCTTC.